These T cell receptor beta chains were read from a single sample in a study of blood T cells in healthy people across ages. MiXCR, applied by TCRdb to the 5' RACE reads, yields one record per CDR3 protein. The data show hundreds of thousands of distinct CDR3 sequences, approximately 59% seen once. Sequenced material: blood. The origin of the receptors is a young man in good health. The CDR3 runs from the conserved cysteine through the conserved F or W. The D gene is left open where the match is weak. Clone size is given for some rows only: seen once, a few or many times, or a class if the clone is expanded.

D	V	J	size	CDR3	DNA
-	TRBV7-9	TRBJ1-6	-	CASSLQSSYNAPLHF	TGTGCCAGCAGCTTACAGAGCTCCTATAATGCACCCCTCCACTTT
-	TRBV12-3/TRBV12-4	TRBJ2-4	few	CASSSPQGNIQYF	TGTGCCAGCAGTTCCCCACAGGGAAACATTCAGTACTTC
-	TRBV30	TRBJ2-5	-	CAWSVTGGTQYF	TGTGCCTGGAGTGTAACCGGGGGGACCCAGTACTTC
TRBD1	TRBV5-1	TRBJ2-1	-	CASSTKDRGDEQFF	TGCGCCAGCAGCACTAAGGACAGGGGCGATGAGCAGTTCTTC
-	TRBV7-9	TRBJ1-4	few	CASRDEGFNEKLFF	TGTGCCAGCAGGGACGAGGGTTTTAATGAAAAACTGTTTTTT
-	TRBV18	TRBJ2-3	few	CASSPRVGSADTQYF	TGTGCCAGCTCACCACGGGTAGGGAGCGCCGATACGCAGTATTTT
-	TRBV10-3	TRBJ2-6	-	CATPGSSGANVLTF	TGTGCCACCCCTGGGTCGTCTGGGGCCAACGTCCTGACTTTC
-	TRBV6-2/TRBV6-3	TRBJ2-4	once	CASSYSEGEQYF	TGTGCCAGCAGTTACTCGGAGGGGGAGCAGTACTTC
TRBD2	TRBV10-3	TRBJ2-3	-	CAISEPVGPLREESTDTQYF	TGTGCCATCAGTGAGCCCGTGGGCCCTTTGCGGGAGGAAAGCACAGATACGCAGTATTTT
-	TRBV29-1	TRBJ1-2	-	CRVEGAQGGYTF	TGCCGCGTTGAAGGGGCCCAGGGTGGCTACACCTTC
TRBD1	TRBV27	TRBJ1-2	-	CASSLLSSGQGFKRYGYTF	TGTGCCAGCAGTCTATTATCAAGCGGACAGGGGTTTAAACGCTATGGCTACACCTTC
-	TRBV4-3	TRBJ2-3	-	CASSQDLTVSTDTQYF	TGCGCCAGCAGCCAAGATTTAACAGTCAGTACAGATACGCAGTATTTT
-	TRBV6-6	TRBJ1-5	-	CASRPRDSNQPQHF	TGTGCCAGCAGGCCCCGGGATAGCAATCAGCCCCAGCATTTT
-	TRBV27	TRBJ1-6	-	CASSLSRLRGYNNSPLHF	TGTGCCAGCAGTTTATCGCGATTGCGCGGCTACAATAATTCACCCCTCCACTTT
TRBD2	TRBV7-2	TRBJ2-1	few	CASSLSGFYNEQFF	TGTGCCAGCAGTCTTAGCGGGTTCTACAATGAGCAGTTCTTC
TRBD1	TRBV13	TRBJ2-1	once	CASSSRGGTGDYNEQFF	TGTGCCAGCAGCTCTCGGGGTGGGACAGGGGATTACAATGAGCAGTTCTTC
TRBD1	TRBV2	TRBJ2-2	-	CAGSEQGLVNTGELFF	TGTGCCGGCAGTGAACAGGGGCTAGTGAACACCGGGGAGCTGTTTTTT
-	TRBV10-3	TRBJ2-2	-	CAISERDWGLNTGELFF	TGTGCCATCAGTGAGCGTGATTGGGGATTGAACACCGGGGAGCTGTTTTTT
-	TRBV3-1	TRBJ2-3	-	CASSQIGGGNTDTQYF	TGTGCCAGCAGCCAAATAGGCGGCGGGAACACAGATACGCAGTATTTT
-	TRBV7-2	TRBJ1-5	-	CASSPPSGHQPQHF	TGTGCCAGCAGCCCCCCGTCAGGGCATCAGCCCCAGCATTTT
TRBD2	TRBV9	TRBJ2-4	-	CASSFTLAGEQYF	TGTGCCAGCAGCTTCACTTTAGCGGGAGAGCAGTACTTC
-	TRBV29-1	TRBJ2-7	-	CSVEDLAGGNEQYF	TGCAGCGTTGAAGATCTGGCAGGGGGGAACGAGCAGTACTTC
-	TRBV9	TRBJ2-1	-	CASSVQGTPYNEQFF	TGTGCCAGCAGCGTACAGGGGACTCCCTACAATGAGCAGTTCTTC
TRBD2	TRBV6-2/TRBV6-3	TRBJ2-7	-	CAIRIGGSSYEQYF	TGTGCCATCAGAATCGGGGGGAGCTCCTACGAGCAGTACTTC
TRBD1	TRBV2	TRBJ2-7	-	CASSEGGGYTYEQYF	TGTGCCAGCAGTGAAGGAGGGGGCTACACCTACGAGCAGTACTTC
-	TRBV6-5	TRBJ2-3	few	CASSYGGDTDTQYF	TGTGCCAGCAGTTACGGCGGAGACACAGATACGCAGTATTTT
-	TRBV7-2	TRBJ2-1	-	CASSLGGVSANEQFF	TGTGCCAGCAGCTTAGGGGGGGTATCCGCCAATGAGCAGTTCTTC
-	TRBV6-2/TRBV6-3	TRBJ1-2	-	CASRISTGEGGYTF	TGTGCCAGCAGGATCTCCACCGGCGAAGGTGGCTACACCTTC
-	TRBV12-3/TRBV12-4	TRBJ1-2	-	CASSFIGSINYGYTF	TGTGCCAGCAGTTTCATCGGGTCTATTAACTATGGCTACACCTTC
-	TRBV4-3	TRBJ1-5	-	CASSQDGRYSNQPQHF	TGCGCCAGCAGCCAAGACGGGAGGTATAGCAATCAGCCCCAGCATTTT
-	TRBV2	TRBJ1-2	-	CASTKPGQRWSYTF	TGTGCCAGCACTAAACCGGGGCAACGATGGAGCTACACCTTC
TRBD2	TRBV30	TRBJ2-1	-	CAWSVQRGGDEQFF	TGTGCCTGGAGTGTCCAGCGGGGGGGCGATGAGCAGTTCTTC
TRBD2	TRBV3-1	TRBJ2-1	once	CASSHGTIYNEQFF	TGTGCCAGCAGCCATGGGACTATATACAATGAGCAGTTCTTC
-	TRBV6-2/TRBV6-3	TRBJ2-5	-	CASSYSTDSGAPETQYF	TGTGCCAGCAGTTACTCAACCGATTCAGGGGCCCCAGAGACCCAGTACTTC
-	TRBV10-3	TRBJ1-5	few	CAISEPPGNQPQHF	TGTGCCATCAGTGAGCCTCCTGGGAATCAGCCCCAGCATTTT
-	TRBV6-1	TRBJ1-6	-	CASILQSSYNSPLHF	TGTGCCAGCATTCTACAGAGCTCCTATAATTCACCCCTCCACTTT
-	TRBV4-3	TRBJ2-1	-	CASSLRNSENEQFF	TGCGCCAGCAGCCTCCGTAATAGCGAAAATGAGCAGTTCTTC
-	TRBV9	TRBJ2-1	-	CASSVYSSSYNEQFF	TGTGCCAGCAGCGTATACAGCAGCTCCTACAATGAGCAGTTCTTC
-	TRBV18	TRBJ2-7	-	CASSPPGNAYEQYF	TGTGCCAGCTCACCACCAGGGAATGCCTACGAGCAGTACTTC